The next 22 T cell receptor beta chains were all read from a single sample in a study of T cell changes during pregnancy in multiple sclerosis. The protocol was immunoSEQ multiplex PCR, while the TCRdb copy is restricted to in-frame clones and leaves out a portion. The sample records approximately 32,000 clones, about 88% being singletons. This material consisted of peripheral blood, taken in the third trimester of pregnancy. These receptors came from a female donor in good health, enrolled as a control in a pregnancy study.

V is TRBV7-9 and J is TRBJ1-4; D possibly corresponds to TRBD1 (5 bases). V lost 3 bases to trimming and J lost 8 bases, with 10 bases between them. CDR1 is SEHNR, CDR2 FQNEAQ, per germline (reference sequence). The CDR3 has 13 residues. The CDR3 coding sequence is TGTGCCAGCAGCTTGAGGGAGGGGGAAAAACTGTTTTTT. Its translation: CASSLREGEKLFF.

This rearrangement joins TRBV4-1 to TRBJ1-3, with a possible D match to TRBD1 (5 bases). Looked up from germline, CDR1 is MGHRA and CDR2 is YSYEKL. V dropped 1 base and J dropped 1 base, with 11 bases sitting between them. This CDR3 contains 16 residues. The DNA of the CDR3 is TGCGCCAGCAGCCAAGCGGCAGGGCATTCTGGAAACACCATATATTTT. As protein: CASSQAAGHSGNTIYF.

The V call is TRBV6-6, the J call TRBJ1-1; D not certain. Trimming cost V 6 bases and J 6 bases, with 14 bases left between them. The CDR3 spans 13 residues. CDR1 and CDR2 from the germline V gene are MNHNY and SVGAGI (reference sequence). CDR3 in amino acids: CASSEADNSEAFF. DNA for the CDR3: TGTGCCAGCAGCGAGGCTGATAACTCTGAAGCTTTCTTT.

The CDR3 is CASSLGADTQYF. The CDR3 DNA reads TGTGCCAGCAGCTTAGGGGCAGATACGCAGTATTTT. V gene TRBV5-5 combines with J gene TRBJ2-3; TRBD1 is a possible D gene (5 bases). Germline V gene lookup returns CDR1 SGHKS and CDR2 YYEKEE (reference sequence). This CDR3 spans 12 amino acids. Trimming took 2 bases from V and 4 from J, leaving 5 bases between them.

The genes are TRBV6-5 and TRBJ2-1; 9 positions agree with TRBD1. CDR3 length: 14 residues. V was pared by 6 bases and J by 7 bases, with 7 bases of the junction left unmatched. The germline gives CDR1 MNHEY, CDR2 SVGAGI. CDR3 sequence: CASRAGTGNNEQFF. The CDR3 coding sequence is TGTGCCAGCAGGGCCGGGACAGGGAATAATGAGCAGTTCTTC.

The chain links TRBV7-3 to TRBJ2-5; 7 positions agree with TRBD2. This CDR3 region has 13 residues. J gave up 2 bases and V 5 bases, and 2 bases lay outside the gene matches. Germline assignment: CDR1 SGHTA and CDR2 FQGTGA. The CDR3 sequence: CASSRGVQETQYF. For the CDR3, the DNA is TGTGCCAGCAGCCGGGGGGTTCAAGAGACCCAGTACTTC.

The chain links TRBV5-6 to TRBJ1-6; D not certain. This CDR3 contains 18 residues. V was pared by 0 bases and J by 0 bases, with 13 bases between. The germline CDR1 and CDR2 sequences are SGHDT and YYEEEE. The CDR3 DNA follows: TGTGCCAGCAGCTTGGGGGAGTCCGGGGTCTCCTATAATTCACCCCTCCACTTT. Amino acid sequence: CASSLGESGVSYNSPLHF.

The chain carries TRBV5-1 and TRBJ1-3; D is ambiguous. CDR3 size: 16 residues. The V end lost 0 bases, the J end lost 0 bases, and 10 bases lay between the germline ends. Looked up from germline, CDR1 is SGHRS and CDR2 is YFSETQ. The CDR3 reads CASSLEGGSSGNTIYF. The CDR3 DNA follows: TGCGCCAGCAGCTTGGAGGGAGGCAGCTCTGGAAACACCATATATTTT.

V gene TRBV27 combines with J gene TRBJ2-7; 13 bases match TRBD2. The CDR3 length is 15 residues. The J segment lost 4 bases and the V segment lost 5 bases, leaving 5 bases of the junction unmatched. Germline V gene data show CDR1 as MNHEY and CDR2 as SMNVEV (reference sequence). The chain's CDR3 is CASSRLAGGWYEQYF. The CDR3 DNA reads TGTGCCAGCAGTCGACTAGCGGGAGGATGGTACGAGCAGTACTTC.

This chain connects TRBV18 to TRBJ2-2, with D possibly being TRBD1 (5 bases). The V end was cut by 5 bases, the J end by 0 bases, with 16 bases between. Looked up from germline, CDR1 is KGHSH and CDR2 is LQKENI. The CDR3 runs 17 residues. This chain's CDR3 is CASSKEQTATNTGELFF. The CDR3 DNA is TGTGCCAGCTCAAAGGAGCAGACAGCCACGAACACCGGGGAGCTGTTTTTT.

V is TRBV19 and J is TRBJ2-3, with TRBD1 identical over 9 bases. Germline V gene data show CDR1 as LNHDA and CDR2 as SQIVND (reference sequence). CDR3 length: 15 amino acids. Unmatched junction bases numbered 8, after V lost 7 bases and J lost 3 bases. CDR3 loop: CASKTTGGITDTQYF. The CDR3, as DNA: TGTGCCAGTAAGACGACAGGGGGGATTACAGATACGCAGTATTTT. Full variable domain (outside the CDR3, taken from reference TRBV19 and TRBJ2-3): DGGITQSPKYLFRKEGQNVTLSCEQNLNHDAMYWYRQDPGQGLRLIYYSQIVNDFQKGDIAEGYSVSREKKESFPLTVTSAQKNPTAFYLCASKTTGGITDTQYFGPGTRLTVL.

The V and J genes are TRBV19 and TRBJ1-1; D possibly corresponds to TRBD1 (5 bases). The CDR3 covers 15 residues. From germline, CDR1 is LNHDA and CDR2 SQIVND (reference sequence). The germline V and J ends were trimmed by 3 bases and 5 bases, with 16 bases remaining between them. CDR3 coding DNA: TGTGCCAGTAGTATGGGGTGGCAGGGAATGACTGAAGCTTTCTTT. Translation gives CASSMGWQGMTEAFF. The whole variable domain, remainder taken from reference TRBV19 and TRBJ1-1, is DGGITQSPKYLFRKEGQNVTLSCEQNLNHDAMYWYRQDPGQGLRLIYYSQIVNDFQKGDIAEGYSVSREKKESFPLTVTSAQKNPTAFYLCASSMGWQGMTEAFFGQGTRLTVV.

This clone is labeled as medium-sized (0.01 to 0.1%). The chain is built from TRBV19 and TRBJ2-6, with D uncertain. The ends were cut back, 4 bases at V and 0 bases at J, with 7 bases in the middle. Germline-derived CDR1 and CDR2 are LNHDA and SQIVND (reference sequence). The CDR3 runs 15 residues. CDR3 coding DNA: TGTGCCAGTAGTAAGACGGGCTCTGGGGCCAACGTCCTGACTTTC. This encodes CASSKTGSGANVLTF.

Here the CDR3 reads CASSDAPGQGQETQYF. In DNA, the CDR3 is TGTGCCAGCAGTGACGCCCCGGGACAGGGGCAAGAGACCCAGTACTTC. The chain links TRBV6-4 to TRBJ2-5, with TRBD1 matching 10 bases. Losses at the gene ends were 2 bases for V and 2 bases for J; bases not matched to a gene: 5. The CDR3 totals 16 residues. Germline CDR1 is MRHNA and CDR2 is SNTAGT.

The chain has TRBV5-1 and TRBJ2-2; the D gene is possibly TRBD1 (6 bases). The V end lost 6 bases, the J end lost 0 bases, and 12 bases lay between the germline ends. CDR3 length: 15 amino acids. From germline, CDR1 is SGHRS and CDR2 YFSETQ. The CDR3 sequence is CASKRTDTNTGELFF. CDR3 in DNA: TGCGCCAGCAAACGGACAGACACGAACACCGGGGAGCTGTTTTTT. Together with reference TRBV5-1 and TRBJ2-2, the CDR3 gives the full variable domain: KAGVTQTPRYLIKTRGQQVTLSCSPISGHRSVSWYQQTPGQGLQFLFEYFSETQRNKGNFPGRFSGRQFSNSRSEMNVSTLELGDSALYLCASKRTDTNTGELFFGEGSRLTVL.

The chain joins TRBV7-3 to TRBJ1-5; the match to TRBD1 covers 8 bases. Germline V gene sequence: CDR1 SGHTA, CDR2 FQGTGA. The CDR3 sequence is 13 residues long. After removal of 6 bases from V and 8 bases from J, the junction contained 6 bases not matched to a gene. CDR3 in amino acids: CASSRTGLEPQHF. Written as DNA, the CDR3 is TGTGCCAGCAGTCGGACAGGGCTGGAGCCCCAGCATTTT.

This rearrangement joins TRBV30 to TRBJ1-5, with 8 bases fitting TRBD1. CDR3 length: 14 amino acids. V dropped 1 base and J dropped 7; count of bases not matched to a gene: 6. Germline loops: CDR1 GTSNPN, CDR2 SVGIG (reference sequence). As DNA, the CDR3 is TGTGCCTGGAGTGCAGGACAGGGTGGACAGCCCCAGCATTTT. Its translation is CAWSAGQGGQPQHF.

The J gene is TRBJ2-5, the V gene TRBV5-1, with a tentative D call TRBD1 (6 bases). The CDR3 covers 14 residues. The germline V gene has CDR1 SGHRS and CDR2 YFSETQ. Deletions cut 6 bases from V and 2 bases from J, with 14 bases between. The CDR3 region is CASTFRTVQETQYF. Here the CDR3 DNA reads TGCGCCAGCACCTTCCGGACAGTACAAGAGACCCAGTACTTC.

This clone was counted a single time. The chain couples TRBV10-2 to TRBJ1-1; D unresolved. The germline V gene encodes CDR1 WSHSY and CDR2 SAAADI. V lost 3 bases and J lost 1, with 9 bases in between. The CDR3 is 14 amino acids. Written as DNA, the CDR3 is TGCGCCAGCAGTGAAAGACACCCGAACACTGAAGCTTTCTTT. Amino acids: CASSERHPNTEAFF.

The genes are TRBV4-2 and TRBJ2-7; 12 positions match TRBD2. The CDR3 is 18 amino acids. The J segment lost 6 bases and the V segment lost 0 bases, leaving 12 bases of the junction unmatched. Per the germline V gene, CDR1 is LGHNA and CDR2 is YNFKEQ. CDR3 residues: CASSQELPLAGGPFEQYF. CDR3 nucleotides: TGTGCCAGCAGCCAAGAACTCCCCCTAGCGGGGGGGCCGTTCGAGCAGTACTTC.

V usage is TRBV6-1 and J usage is TRBJ1-5, with 10 bases that match TRBD1. The ends lost 5 bases at V and 4 bases at J; junction bases unmatched: 5. The CDR3 sequence is 15 residues long. CDR1 and CDR2 (germline): MNHNS, SASEGT. CDR3 in amino acids: CASSPGQGGNQPQHF. CDR3 coding DNA: TGTGCCAGCAGTCCCGGACAGGGGGGGAATCAGCCCCAGCATTTT.

This rearrangement joins TRBV6-6 to TRBJ1-6; maybe TRBD1 (5 bases). Trimming cost V 5 bases and J 9 bases, with 17 bases left between them. The germline CDR1 and CDR2 sequences are MNHNY and SVGAGI (reference sequence). The CDR3 is 15 amino acids. CDR3 sequence reads: CASSNLTPRGSPLHF. CDR3 coding DNA: TGTGCCAGCAGTAACTTGACACCTAGGGGTTCACCCCTCCACTTT.